These 17 T cell receptor beta chains came from one sample sequenced in a study of blood T cells in healthy people across ages. A J-beta primer mix and a sample-barcoded 5' primer were used in a second PCR of about 6 to 12 cycles. One entry per CDR3 protein, called by TCRdb with MiXCR from the 5' RACE reads. The table records 800,000 to 950,000 distinct CDR3 sequences, around 48% of them present only once. The sequenced sample was blood. These receptors originate from a man aged 25-45 years in good health.

As for this clonotype: The germline gene is not matched at one end of the junction; a read error may be the cause. CDR3: CASSSNNRPQHF. The CDR3 nucleotides are TGTGCCAGCAGCAGTAACAATCGGCCCCAGCATTTT. The chain carries TRBV7-2 and TRBJ1-5; D gene uncertain. This CDR3 has 12 amino acids. From germline, CDR1 is SGHTA and CDR2 FQGNSA. The variable domain in full, completed from reference TRBV7-2 and TRBJ1-5, reads GAGVSQSPSNKVTEKGKDVELRCDPISGHTALYWYRQSLGQGLEFLIYFQGNSAPDKSGLPSDRFSAERTGGSVSTLTIQRTQQEDSAVYLCASSSNNRPQHFGDGTRLSIL.

There are a few counts of this clonotype. This clone may be a read error of a much larger clone one base away. The genes are TRBV6-4 and TRBJ2-7; D not certain. CDR1 and CDR2 from the germline V gene are MRHNA and SNTAGT. The CDR3 covers 14 residues. CDR3 coding DNA: TGTACCAGCAATGTGGTCCCACTTTTCTACGAGCAGTACTTC. Protein: CTSNVVPLFYEQYF.

The sample holds a few counts of this clonotype. The rearrangement joins TRBV4-2 to TRBJ2-1, with unresolved D. The V end was cut by 0 bases, the J end by 4 bases, with 16 bases between. CDR1 is LGHNA and CDR2 is YNFKEQ in the germline V gene. The CDR3 has 17 residues. In DNA form, the CDR3 reads TGTGCCAGCAGCCAAGAAAATATATCGCCCTCGTACAATGAGCAGTTCTTC. Translated, it gives CASSQENISPSYNEQFF.

This clonotype was detected a few times. J is TRBJ2-3 and V is TRBV6-1, with 7 bases identical to TRBD1. With V trimmed by 7 bases and J by 4 bases, 20 bases remained unmatched. This CDR3 region has 18 residues. Per germline, CDR1 MNHNS and CDR2 SASEGT. Here the CDR3 DNA reads TGTGCCAGCAAGCGGCTGCGACTGACAGGGTTACACGCAGATACGCAGTATTTT. Its protein product is CASKRLRLTGLHADTQYF.

This chain links TRBV5-1 with TRBJ2-7; 9 bases are a match to TRBD1. The CDR3 length is 15 residues. Germline-derived CDR1 and CDR2 are SGHRS and YFSETQ. V lost 0 bases and J lost 6; bases outside the gene matches: 7. CDR3 bases: TGCGCCAGCAGCTTGGGGCCGGGACAGGGTGGCGAGCAGTACTTC. Its protein is CASSLGPGQGGEQYF.

The chain is built from TRBV28 and TRBJ2-3; 13 nucleotides match TRBD2. The germline gives CDR1 MDHEN, CDR2 SYDVKM. With V trimmed by 8 bases and J by 2 bases, 4 bases remained unmatched. This CDR3 is 15 amino acids long. Written as DNA, the CDR3 is TGTGCCAGCCAGACTAGCGGGGGGTTCACAGATACGCAGTATTTT. It is translated as CASQTSGGFTDTQYF.

The chain joins TRBV20-1 to TRBJ2-3; TRBD2 aligns across 8 bases. The CDR3 has 18 amino acids. Unmatched junction bases numbered 16, after V lost 3 bases and J lost 2 bases. From germline, CDR1 is DFQATT and CDR2 SNEGSKA (reference sequence). CDR3 in DNA: TGCAGTGCTAGGCCGAAGGTTCTGGTAGCGGGGATCACAGATACGCAGTATTTT. Its protein product is CSARPKVLVAGITDTQYF.

This clonotype was found a few times. CDR3 in DNA: TGCGCCAGCAGCCAAGCAGGAGCAGGGAACTATGGCTACACCTTC. It is translated as CASSQAGAGNYGYTF. The V gene is TRBV4-3, the J gene TRBJ1-2; tentative D call: TRBD1 (5 bases). V shed 1 base and J shed 2 bases, with 11 bases lying between them. Germline CDR1 is LGHNA and CDR2 is YSLEER. The CDR3 contains 15 residues.

J is TRBJ2-1 and V is TRBV29-1; 8 bases match TRBD2. The germline V gene encodes CDR1 SQVTM and CDR2 ANQGSEA. The CDR3 has 13 residues. The V segment lost 7 bases and the J segment 4 bases; nucleotides outside the gene matches: 6. CDR3 bases: TGCAGCGCTGCGACTAGCGCGTACAATGAGCAGTTCTTC. Translation gives CSAATSAYNEQFF.

In its sample, this clonotype was seen once. Just one base apart from a much larger clone, this may be a read error. This rearrangement joins TRBV4-2 to TRBJ2-4, with a possible D match to TRBD2 (5 bases). The DNA end lines up better with TRBJ2-5; the J call may be wrong. Germline V gene data show CDR1 as LGHNA and CDR2 as YNFKEQ. This CDR3 has 16 amino acids. CDR3 in DNA: TGTGCCAGCAGCCAAGAAGCGACTCGAAGGGAGGAGACCCAGTACTTC. It yields the protein CASSQEATRREETQYF.

This clonotype was seen more than once but under ten times. The chain has TRBV7-9 and TRBJ1-4; no reliable D call. This CDR3 comprises 14 residues. Germline V gene data show CDR1 as SEHNR and CDR2 as FQNEAQ (reference sequence). V lost 2 bases and J 11 bases, leaving 15 bases between the germline ends. For the CDR3, the DNA is TGTGCCAGCAGCTTACCCTCAGAGTTGGAGAAACTGTTTTTT. Protein: CASSLPSELEKLFF.

Only a few counts were recorded for this clonotype. V usage is TRBV4-1 and J usage is TRBJ2-7; D remains unclear. There are 14 residues in the CDR3. Per the germline V gene, CDR1 is MGHRA and CDR2 is YSYEKL. Trimming cost V 4 bases and J 3 bases, with 13 bases left between them. The CDR3 loop is CASSLGATLYEQYF. In DNA, the CDR3 is TGCGCCAGCAGCCTGGGCGCCACCCTCTACGAGCAGTACTTC.

The rearrangement links TRBV6-1 to TRBJ2-1; TRBD1 matches 9 bases. Germline CDR1 is MNHNS and CDR2 is SASEGT. J gave up 7 bases and V 8 bases, and 12 bases lay outside the gene matches. The CDR3 runs to 15 residues. CDR3 sequence reads: CASLQLQGAGNEQFF. The CDR3 DNA sequence: TGTGCCAGCCTTCAGTTACAGGGGGCGGGAAATGAGCAGTTCTTC.

The gene calls are TRBV20-1 and TRBJ1-2; D not resolved. CDR1 DFQATT and CDR2 SNEGSKA come from the germline V gene (reference sequence). Trimming removed 0 bases from V and 4 bases from J, with 9 bases in between. The length of the CDR3 is 13 residues. As DNA, the CDR3 is TGCAGTGCTAGAGACTTTCTTGGCTATGGCTACACCTTC. Protein: CSARDFLGYGYTF.

CDR3 residues: CASSWFFSSYSDTQYF. CDR3 nucleotides: TGTGCCAGCAGTTGGTTCTTTAGCTCCTACTCCGATACGCAGTATTTT. The V gene is TRBV27, the J gene TRBJ2-3; D uncertain. CDR1 is MNHEY and CDR2 is SMNVEV in the germline V gene (reference sequence). The germline V and J ends were trimmed by 4 bases and 6 bases, with 20 bases remaining between them. There are 16 residues in the CDR3.

The table lists this clonotype with a few counts. This may be a read error: a much more frequent sequence differs by one nucleotide. This chain uses TRBV28 with TRBJ2-7; 8 bases map to TRBD1. CDR3 size: 13 residues. Germline CDR1 is MDHEN and CDR2 is SYDVKM. The ends lost 5 bases at V and 3 bases at J; junction bases unmatched: 3. This CDR3 reads CASSRTGIYEQYF. CDR3 nucleotide sequence: TGTGCCAGCAGTAGGACAGGGATCTACGAGCAGTACTTC.

CDR3 protein: CASSLGTVEETQYF. The CDR3 nucleotides read TGCGCCAGCAGCCTCGGGACAGTCGAAGAGACCCAGTACTTC. The V gene is TRBV5-1, the J gene TRBJ2-5; TRBD1 aligns across 7 bases. The V gene's germline CDR1 is SGHRS and CDR2 YFSETQ. This CDR3 spans 14 amino acids. Germline trimming cut 4 bases from V and 3 bases from J; bases unmatched to any gene: 6.